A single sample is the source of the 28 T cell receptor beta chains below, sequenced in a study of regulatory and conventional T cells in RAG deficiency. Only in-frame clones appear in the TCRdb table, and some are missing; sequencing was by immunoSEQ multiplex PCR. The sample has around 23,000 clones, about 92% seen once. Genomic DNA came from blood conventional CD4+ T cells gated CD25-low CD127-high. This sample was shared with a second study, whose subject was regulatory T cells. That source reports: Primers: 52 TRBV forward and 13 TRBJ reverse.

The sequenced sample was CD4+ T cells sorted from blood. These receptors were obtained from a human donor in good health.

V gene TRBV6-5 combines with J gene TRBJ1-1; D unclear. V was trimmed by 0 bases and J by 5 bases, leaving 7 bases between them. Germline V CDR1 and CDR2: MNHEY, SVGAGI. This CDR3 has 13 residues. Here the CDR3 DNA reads TGTGCCAGCAGTTACTCGGGAGCGACTGAAGCTTTCTTT. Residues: CASSYSGATEAFF.

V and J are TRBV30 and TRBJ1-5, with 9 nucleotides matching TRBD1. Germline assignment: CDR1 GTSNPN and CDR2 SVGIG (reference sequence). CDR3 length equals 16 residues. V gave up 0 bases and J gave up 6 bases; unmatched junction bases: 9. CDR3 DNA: TGTGCCTGGAGTGTAGGGACAGGGTTAGGGGGTCAGCCCCAGCATTTT. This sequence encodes CAWSVGTGLGGQPQHF.

This chain's CDR3 is CAISGSREGRTGELFF. The CDR3 region has the DNA TGTGCCATCAGTGGGTCTCGGGAGGGCCGTACCGGGGAGCTGTTTTTT. The chain joins TRBV10-3 to TRBJ2-2, with 8 bases aligning to TRBD2. The CDR3 extends over 16 amino acids. The V gene end was trimmed by 4 bases and the J gene end by 5 bases; junction bases not matched to a gene: 9. The germline CDR1 and CDR2 sequences are ENHRY and SYGVKD.

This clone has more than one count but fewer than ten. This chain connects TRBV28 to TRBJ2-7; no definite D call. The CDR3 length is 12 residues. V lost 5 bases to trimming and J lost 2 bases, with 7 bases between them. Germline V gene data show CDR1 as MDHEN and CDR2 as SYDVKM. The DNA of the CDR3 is TGTGCCAGCAGTCCCTCCGCCTACGAGCAGTACTTC. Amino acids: CASSPSAYEQYF.

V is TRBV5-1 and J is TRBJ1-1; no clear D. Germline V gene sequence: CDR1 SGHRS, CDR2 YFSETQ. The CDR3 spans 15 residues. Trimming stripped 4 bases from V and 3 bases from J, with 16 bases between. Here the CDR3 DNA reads TGCGCCAGCAGCGGGTCTAGCTCACCGGACACTGAAGCTTTCTTT. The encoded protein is CASSGSSSPDTEAFF.

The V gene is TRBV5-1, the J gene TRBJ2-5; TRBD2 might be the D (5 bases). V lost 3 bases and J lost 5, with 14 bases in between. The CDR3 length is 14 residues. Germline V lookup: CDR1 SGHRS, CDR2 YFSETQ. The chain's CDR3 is CASSYGNTEETQYF. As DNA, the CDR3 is TGCGCCAGCAGCTACGGGAATACGGAGGAGACCCAGTACTTC.

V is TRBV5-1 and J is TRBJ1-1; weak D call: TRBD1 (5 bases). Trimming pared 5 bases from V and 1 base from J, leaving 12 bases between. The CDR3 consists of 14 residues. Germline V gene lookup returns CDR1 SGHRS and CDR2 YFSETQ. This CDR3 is CASRTVGANTEAFF. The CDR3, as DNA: TGCGCCAGCAGGACAGTTGGGGCGAACACTGAAGCTTTCTTT.

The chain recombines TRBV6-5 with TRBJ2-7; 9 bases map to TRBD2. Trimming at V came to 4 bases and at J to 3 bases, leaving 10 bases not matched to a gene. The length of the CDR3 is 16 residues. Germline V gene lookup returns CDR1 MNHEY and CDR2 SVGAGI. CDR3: CASSWVAGVLRYEQYF. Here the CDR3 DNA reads TGTGCCAGCAGTTGGGTAGCGGGAGTCCTCCGCTACGAGCAGTACTTC.

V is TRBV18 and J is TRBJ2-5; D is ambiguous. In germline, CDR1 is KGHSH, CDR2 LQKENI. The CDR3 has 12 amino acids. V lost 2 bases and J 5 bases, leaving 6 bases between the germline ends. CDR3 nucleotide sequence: TGTGCCAGCTCACCAGTTCCGGAGACCCAGTACTTC. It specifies CASSPVPETQYF.

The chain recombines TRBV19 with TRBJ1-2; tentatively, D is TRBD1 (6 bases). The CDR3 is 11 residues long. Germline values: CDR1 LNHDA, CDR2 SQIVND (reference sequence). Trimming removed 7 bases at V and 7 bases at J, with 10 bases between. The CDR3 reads CASIQGFGYTF. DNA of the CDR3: TGTGCCAGTATACAGGGCTTTGGCTACACCTTC.

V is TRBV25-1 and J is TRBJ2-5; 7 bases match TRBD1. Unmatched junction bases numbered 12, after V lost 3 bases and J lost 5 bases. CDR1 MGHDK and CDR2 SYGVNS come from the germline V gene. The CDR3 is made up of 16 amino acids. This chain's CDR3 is CASSDRGTDPGETQYF. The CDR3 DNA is TGTGCCAGCAGTGACAGAGGGACAGACCCGGGGGAGACCCAGTACTTC.

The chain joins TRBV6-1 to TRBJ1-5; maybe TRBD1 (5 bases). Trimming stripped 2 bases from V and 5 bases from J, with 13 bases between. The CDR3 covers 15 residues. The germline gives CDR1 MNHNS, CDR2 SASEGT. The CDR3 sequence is CASSELAGGDQPQHF. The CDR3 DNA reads TGTGCCAGCAGTGAATTGGCGGGGGGGGATCAGCCCCAGCATTTT.

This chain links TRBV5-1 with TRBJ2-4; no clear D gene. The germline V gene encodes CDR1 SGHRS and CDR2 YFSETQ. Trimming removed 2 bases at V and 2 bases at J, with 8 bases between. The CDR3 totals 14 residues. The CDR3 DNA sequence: TGCGCCAGCAGCTTTGGGGAATCCAAAAACATTCAGTACTTC. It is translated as CASSFGESKNIQYF.

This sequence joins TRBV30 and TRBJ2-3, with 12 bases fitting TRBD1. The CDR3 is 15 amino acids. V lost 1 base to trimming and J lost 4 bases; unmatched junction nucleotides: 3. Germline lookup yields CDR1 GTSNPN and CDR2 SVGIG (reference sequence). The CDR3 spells CAWSAGQGAADTQYF. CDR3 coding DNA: TGTGCCTGGAGTGCGGGACAGGGGGCAGCAGATACGCAGTATTTT.

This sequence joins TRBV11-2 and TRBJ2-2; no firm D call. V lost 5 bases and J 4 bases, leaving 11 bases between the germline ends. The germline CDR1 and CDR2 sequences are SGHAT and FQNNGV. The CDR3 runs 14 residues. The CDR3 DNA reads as TGTGCCAGCAGCGGAGCCTCGGGCACCGGGGAGCTGTTTTTT. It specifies CASSGASGTGELFF.

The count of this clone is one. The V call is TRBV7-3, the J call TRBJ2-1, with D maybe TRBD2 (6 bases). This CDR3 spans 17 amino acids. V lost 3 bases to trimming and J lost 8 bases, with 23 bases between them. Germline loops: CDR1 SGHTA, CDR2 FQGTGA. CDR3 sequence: CASSLDGLIRGIDEQFF. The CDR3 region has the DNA TGTGCCAGCAGCTTGGACGGACTTATCCGGGGGATAGATGAGCAGTTCTTC.

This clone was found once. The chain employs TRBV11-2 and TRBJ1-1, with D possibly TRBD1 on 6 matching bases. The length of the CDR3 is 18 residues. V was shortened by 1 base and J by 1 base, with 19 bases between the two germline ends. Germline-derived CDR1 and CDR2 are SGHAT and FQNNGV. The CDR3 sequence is CASSLVYPNTGSNTEAFF. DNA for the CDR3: TGTGCCAGCAGCTTAGTCTATCCGAACACAGGGTCGAACACTGAAGCTTTCTTT.

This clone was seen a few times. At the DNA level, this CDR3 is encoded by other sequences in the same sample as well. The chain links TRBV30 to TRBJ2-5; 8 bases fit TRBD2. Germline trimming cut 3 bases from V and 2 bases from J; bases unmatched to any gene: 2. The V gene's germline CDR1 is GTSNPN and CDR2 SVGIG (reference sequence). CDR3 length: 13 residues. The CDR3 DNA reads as TGTGCCTGGAGCGTAGCGGGGCAAGAGACCCAGTACTTC. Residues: CAWSVAGQETQYF.

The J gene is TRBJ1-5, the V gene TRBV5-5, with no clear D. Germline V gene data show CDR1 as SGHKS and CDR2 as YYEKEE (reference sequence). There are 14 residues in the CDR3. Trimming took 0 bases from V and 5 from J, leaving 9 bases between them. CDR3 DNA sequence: TGTGCCAGCAGCTTGGGCCAGACGGATCAGCCCCAGCATTTT. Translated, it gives CASSLGQTDQPQHF.

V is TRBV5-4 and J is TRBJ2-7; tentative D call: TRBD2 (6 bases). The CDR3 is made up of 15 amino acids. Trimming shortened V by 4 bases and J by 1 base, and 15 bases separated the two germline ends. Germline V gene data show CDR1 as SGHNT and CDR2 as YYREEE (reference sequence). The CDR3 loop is CASSVAGIESYEQYF. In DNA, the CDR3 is TGTGCCAGCAGCGTGGCGGGGATCGAATCCTACGAGCAGTACTTC.

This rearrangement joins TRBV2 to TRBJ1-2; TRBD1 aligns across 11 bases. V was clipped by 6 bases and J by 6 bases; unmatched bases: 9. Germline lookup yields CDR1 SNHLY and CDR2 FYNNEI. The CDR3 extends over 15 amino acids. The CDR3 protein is CASRAGTGGFHGYTF. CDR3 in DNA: TGTGCCAGCAGGGCCGGGACAGGGGGATTTCATGGCTACACCTTC.

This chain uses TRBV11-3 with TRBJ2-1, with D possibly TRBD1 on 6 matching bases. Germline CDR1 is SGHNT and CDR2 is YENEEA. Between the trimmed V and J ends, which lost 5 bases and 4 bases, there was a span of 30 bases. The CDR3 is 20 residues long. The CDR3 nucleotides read TGTGCCAGCAGCCCAAAGTTAGCGCGACGAACGGAAGGGGGTTACAATGAGCAGTTCTTC. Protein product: CASSPKLARRTEGGYNEQFF.

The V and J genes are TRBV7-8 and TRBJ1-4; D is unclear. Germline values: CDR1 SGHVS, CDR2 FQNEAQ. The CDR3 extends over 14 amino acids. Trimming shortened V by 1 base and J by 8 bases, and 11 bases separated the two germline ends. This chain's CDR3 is CASSLGFGGEKLFF. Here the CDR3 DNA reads TGTGCCAGCAGCTTAGGCTTTGGAGGGGAAAAACTGTTTTTT.

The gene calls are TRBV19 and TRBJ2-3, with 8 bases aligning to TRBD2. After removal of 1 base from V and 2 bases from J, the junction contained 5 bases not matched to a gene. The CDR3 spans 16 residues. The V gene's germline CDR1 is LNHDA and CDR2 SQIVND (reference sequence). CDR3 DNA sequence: TGTGCCAGTAGTATAGCGAGCGGGAGCTCCACAGATACGCAGTATTTT. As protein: CASSIASGSSTDTQYF.

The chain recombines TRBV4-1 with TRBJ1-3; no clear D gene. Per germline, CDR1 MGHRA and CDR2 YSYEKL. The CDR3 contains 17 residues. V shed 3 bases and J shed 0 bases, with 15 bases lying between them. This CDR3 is CASSHLAGGSSGNTIYF. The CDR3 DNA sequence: TGCGCCAGCAGCCACCTAGCGGGCGGGAGCTCTGGAAACACCATATATTTT.

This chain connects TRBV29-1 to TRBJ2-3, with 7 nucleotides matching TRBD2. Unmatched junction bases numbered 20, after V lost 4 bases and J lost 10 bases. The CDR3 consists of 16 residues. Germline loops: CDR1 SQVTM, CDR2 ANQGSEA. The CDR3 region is CSVGAVVAGLIRAQYF. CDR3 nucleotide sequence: TGCAGCGTTGGAGCGGTGGTAGCGGGCCTTATAAGGGCGCAGTATTTT.

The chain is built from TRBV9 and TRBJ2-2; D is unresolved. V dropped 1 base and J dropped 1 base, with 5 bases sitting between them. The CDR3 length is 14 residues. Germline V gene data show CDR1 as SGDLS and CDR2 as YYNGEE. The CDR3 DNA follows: TGTGCCAGCAGCGTAACTCAGAACACCGGGGAGCTGTTTTTT. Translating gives CASSVTQNTGELFF.

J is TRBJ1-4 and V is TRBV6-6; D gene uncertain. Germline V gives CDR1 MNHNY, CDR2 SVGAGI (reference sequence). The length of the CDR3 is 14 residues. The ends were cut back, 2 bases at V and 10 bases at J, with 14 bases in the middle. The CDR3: CASSYSQISGKLFF. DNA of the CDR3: TGTGCCAGCAGTTACAGTCAGATATCTGGAAAACTGTTTTTT.